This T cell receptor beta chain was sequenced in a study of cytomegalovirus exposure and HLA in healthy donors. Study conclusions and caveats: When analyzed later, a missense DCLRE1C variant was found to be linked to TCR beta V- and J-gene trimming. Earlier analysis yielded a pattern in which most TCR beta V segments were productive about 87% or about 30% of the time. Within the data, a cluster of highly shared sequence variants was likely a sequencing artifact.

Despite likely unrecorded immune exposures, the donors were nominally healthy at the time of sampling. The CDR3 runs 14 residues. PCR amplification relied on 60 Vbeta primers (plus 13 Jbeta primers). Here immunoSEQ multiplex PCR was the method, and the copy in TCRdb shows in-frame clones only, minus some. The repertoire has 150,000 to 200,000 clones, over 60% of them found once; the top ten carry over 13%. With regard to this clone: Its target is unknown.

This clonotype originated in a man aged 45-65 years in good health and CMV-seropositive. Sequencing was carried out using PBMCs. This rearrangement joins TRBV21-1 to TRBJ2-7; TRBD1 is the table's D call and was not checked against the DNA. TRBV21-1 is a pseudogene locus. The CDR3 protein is CASSNAGAAYEQYV. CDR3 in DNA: TGTGCCAGCAGCAACGCAGGGGCGGCCTACGAGCAGTACGTC.